The 16 T cell receptor beta chains below were found in one sample sequenced in a study of T cell responses to AZD1222 COVID-19 vaccine. Only in-frame clones appear in the TCRdb table, and some are missing; sequencing was by immunoSEQ multiplex PCR. The data show approximately 100,000 clones, roughly 88% seen once. Specimen: peripheral blood, collected on day 0 of MenACWY control vaccination. These receptors were taken from an adult in good health.

V gene TRBV11-1 combines with J gene TRBJ2-5; 9 bases are a match to TRBD1. CDR3 length: 14 amino acids. CDR1 is SGHAT and CDR2 is FQDESV in the germline V gene (reference sequence). The V gene end was trimmed by 7 bases and the J gene end by 2 bases; junction bases not matched to a gene: 5. The CDR3 spells CASTEGQGQETQYF. The CDR3 nucleotides read TGTGCCAGCACCGAGGGACAGGGACAAGAGACCCAGTACTTC. The complete variable domain, with remaining parts taken from reference TRBV11-1 and TRBJ2-5, reads EAEVAQSPRYKITEKSQAVAFWCDPISGHATLYWYRQILGQGPELLVQFQDESVVDDSQLPKDRFSAERLKGVDSTLKIQPAELGDSAMYLCASTEGQGQETQYFGPGTRLLVL.

The genes are TRBV29-1 and TRBJ2-5; D may be TRBD1 (5 bases). Germline CDR1 is SQVTM and CDR2 is ANQGSEA. The ends were cut back, 6 bases at V and 5 bases at J, with 13 bases in the middle. The CDR3 loop spans 12 amino acids. The CDR3 DNA follows: TGCAGCGTCCGAAGACCAGGGGAGACCCAGTACTTC. Its protein is CSVRRPGETQYF.

The chain joins TRBV28 to TRBJ2-7, with TRBD1 matching over 7 bases. Germline V lookup: CDR1 MDHEN, CDR2 SYDVKM. This CDR3 is built from 14 residues. The J segment lost 2 bases and the V segment lost 6 bases, leaving 7 bases of the junction unmatched. The CDR3 loop reads CASRPRDSTYEQYF. The DNA for the CDR3 is TGTGCCAGCAGGCCCCGGGACAGTACCTACGAGCAGTACTTC.

The rearrangement uses TRBV28 and TRBJ2-2; D possibly matches TRBD1 or TRBD2 (5 bases each). Germline V CDR1 and CDR2: MDHEN, SYDVKM. This CDR3 contains 15 residues. V lost 3 bases to trimming and J lost 5 bases, with 13 bases between them. The CDR3, as DNA: TGTGCCAGCAGTTTTCCGAGGGGTAGAACCGGGGAGCTGTTTTTT. It is translated as CASSFPRGRTGELFF.

J is TRBJ1-5 and V is TRBV27; the D is unclear. Germline CDR1 reads MNHEY; CDR2 reads SMNVEV (reference sequence). V was trimmed by 8 bases and J by 0 bases, leaving 11 bases between them. The CDR3 is 14 residues long. The CDR3 DNA is TGTGCCAGCGACGAGATATATAGCAATCAGCCCCAGCATTTT. It translates to CASDEIYSNQPQHF.

A few counts support this clone. The chain combines TRBV7-3 with TRBJ2-1; 7 positions match TRBD2. The germline V gene encodes CDR1 SGHTA and CDR2 FQGTGA. The CDR3 covers 15 residues. Germline trimming cut 5 bases from V and 2 bases from J; bases unmatched to any gene: 6. The CDR3 nucleotides read TGTGCCAGCAGCGCAACCGGGACTACCTACAATGAGCAGTTCTTC. Translation gives CASSATGTTYNEQFF.

This clone was detected once. The chain carries TRBV24-1 and TRBJ2-3; maybe TRBD2 (6 bases). The length of the CDR3 is 13 residues. Germline lookup yields CDR1 KGHDR and CDR2 SFDVKD. Between the trimmed V and J ends, which lost 10 bases and 2 bases, there was a span of 12 bases. The CDR3 DNA is TGTGCCACGGAGGGGAAATCCACAGATACGCAGTATTTT. Its translation: CATEGKSTDTQYF.

This clone was detected once. The chain carries TRBV30 and TRBJ1-5; the D gene is possibly TRBD1 (5 bases). This CDR3 comprises 12 residues. Germline V lookup: CDR1 GTSNPN, CDR2 SVGIG (reference sequence). V lost 3 bases and J lost 2, with 5 bases in between. The CDR3 DNA sequence: TGTGCCTGGAGGACAGGCAATCAGCCCCAGCATTTT. Its translation: CAWRTGNQPQHF.

The rearrangement uses TRBV7-3 and TRBJ2-1, with D possibly TRBD1 on 6 matching bases. The CDR3 consists of 13 residues. V lost 2 bases, J lost 9 bases, and 11 bases lay in between. Germline CDR1 reads SGHTA; CDR2 reads FQGTGA. The CDR3 region is CASSLAGAGEQFF. The CDR3 DNA reads TGTGCCAGCAGCTTAGCAGGGGCGGGTGAGCAGTTCTTC.

The chain couples TRBV5-4 to TRBJ2-7; D is ambiguous. Germline V gene lookup returns CDR1 SGHNT and CDR2 YYREEE (reference sequence). The CDR3 contains 14 residues. V shed 4 bases and J shed 2 bases, with 13 bases lying between them. CDR3 amino acids: CASSLETHTYEQYF. Here the CDR3 DNA reads TGTGCCAGCAGCCTGGAAACTCATACCTACGAGCAGTACTTC.

V and J are TRBV20-1 and TRBJ2-7; D is unresolved. V gave up 5 bases and J gave up 1 base, with 6 bases separating them. The CDR3 extends over 11 amino acids. Germline CDR1 reads DFQATT; CDR2 reads SNEGSKA (reference sequence). Written as DNA, the CDR3 is TGCAGTGCTGGCGGTTCCTACGAGCAGTACTTC. Protein sequence: CSAGGSYEQYF.

The count of this clone is one. The V and J genes are TRBV6-2 or TRBV6-3 and TRBJ1-6; tentatively, D is TRBD1 (5 bases). The CDR3 spans 18 residues. Germline CDR1 MNHEY, CDR2 SVGEGT. Trimming pared 4 bases from V and 0 bases from J, leaving 16 bases between. DNA of the CDR3: TGTGCCAGCAGTTGGACGACGAACAGGAGCTCCTATAATTCACCCCTCCACTTT. This codes for CASSWTTNRSSYNSPLHF.

The gene calls are TRBV5-4 and TRBJ1-1; D uncertain. V was trimmed by 1 base and J by 0 bases, leaving 10 bases between them. The CDR3 sequence is 15 residues long. Germline loops: CDR1 SGHNT, CDR2 YYREEE (reference sequence). For the CDR3, the DNA is TGTGCCAGCAGCTTGCGGGTAGACATGAACACTGAAGCTTTCTTT. This translates into CASSLRVDMNTEAFF. Full variable domain (rest looked up from reference TRBV5-4 and TRBJ1-1): ETGVTQSPTHLIKTRGQQVTLRCSSQSGHNTVSWYQQALGQGPQFIFQYYREEENGRGNFPPRFSGLQFPNYSSELNVNALELDDSALYLCASSLRVDMNTEAFFGQGTRLTVV.

V and J are TRBV29-1 and TRBJ2-1; tentative D call: TRBD2 (6 bases). The V gene lost 7 bases and the J gene lost 10 bases, with 17 bases spanning the gap. Germline V gene lookup returns CDR1 SQVTM and CDR2 ANQGSEA. The CDR3 runs 12 residues. The CDR3 reads CSGGERIREQFF. Here the CDR3 DNA reads TGCAGCGGGGGGGAGCGGATCAGAGAGCAGTTCTTC.

The V gene is TRBV28, the J gene TRBJ2-1; the D is unclear. This CDR3 is built from 11 residues. The V end was cut by 3 bases, the J end by 8 bases, with 5 bases between. From germline, CDR1 is MDHEN and CDR2 SYDVKM. As DNA, the CDR3 is TGTGCCAGCAGTTTTAGGGATGAGCAGTTCTTC. Residues: CASSFRDEQFF.

The CDR3 region has the DNA TGTGCCAGCAGCCAAGAATCTTACACGAAACTCCACTTT. It is translated as CASSQESYTKLHF. The rearrangement joins TRBV14 to TRBJ1-6; no reliable D call. V lost 0 bases to trimming and J lost 16 bases, with 13 bases between them. This CDR3 comprises 13 residues. CDR1 and CDR2 from the germline V gene are SGHDN and FVKESK.